The 2 T cell receptor beta chains below were found in one sample sequenced in a study of cytomegalovirus exposure and HLA in healthy donors. Primers included in the PCR were 60 Vbeta and 13 Jbeta primers. Profiling relied on immunoSEQ multiplex PCR, and the TCRdb table lists in-frame clones only, not all of them. The sample gives roughly 160,000 clones, almost 80% of which show up once; 1.3% is in the top ten. The material sequenced was PBMCs. These receptors all stem from a man aged 25-45 years in good health and CMV-seronegative.

This sequence joins TRBV11-2 and TRBJ2-7; TRBD1 aligns across 7 bases. With 3 bases clipped from V and 1 base from J, the junction kept 6 bases outside the gene matches. The CDR3 runs to 15 residues. The germline V gene encodes CDR1 SGHAT and CDR2 FQNNGV. CDR3 residues: CASSLGQSSSYEQYF. The CDR3 nucleotides read TGTGCCAGCAGCTTGGGACAGTCTTCGTCCTACGAGCAGTACTTC.

The sample holds one count of this clone. The rearrangement links TRBV4-1 to TRBJ1-2; tentatively, D is TRBD1 (6 bases). V gave up 4 bases and J gave up 6 bases, with 18 bases separating them. Looked up from germline, CDR1 is MGHRA and CDR2 is YSYEKL. This CDR3 has 15 amino acids. The CDR3 is CASSLRGGHVDGYTF. The CDR3 region has the DNA TGCGCCAGCAGCCTACGCGGGGGCCACGTTGATGGCTACACCTTC.